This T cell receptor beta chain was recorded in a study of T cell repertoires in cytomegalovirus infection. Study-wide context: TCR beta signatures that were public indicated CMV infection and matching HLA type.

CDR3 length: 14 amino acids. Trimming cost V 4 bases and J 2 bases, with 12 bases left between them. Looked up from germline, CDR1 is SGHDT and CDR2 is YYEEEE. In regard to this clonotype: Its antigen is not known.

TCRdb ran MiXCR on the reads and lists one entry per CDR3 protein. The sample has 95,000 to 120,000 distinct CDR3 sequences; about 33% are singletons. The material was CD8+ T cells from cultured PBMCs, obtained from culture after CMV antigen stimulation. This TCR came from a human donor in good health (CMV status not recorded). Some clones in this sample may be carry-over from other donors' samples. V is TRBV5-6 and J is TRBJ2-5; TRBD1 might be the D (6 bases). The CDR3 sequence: CASSEGVRQETQYF. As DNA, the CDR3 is TGTGCCAGCAGCGAGGGGGTAAGGCAAGAGACCCAGTACTTC.